This TCR beta chain comes out of a study of T cell responses to AZD1222 COVID-19 vaccine. Findings and limits, study-wide: The number of AZD1222 recipients seropositive at baseline was only six. Mostly white British, mostly female donors; authors suggested clonal diversity may be underestimated.

As regards this clone: Its antigen is undetermined.

Clones were sequenced by immunoSEQ multiplex PCR, and TCRdb holds only the in-frame ones, with some missing. The sample lists 85,000 to 130,000 clones, roughly 90% seen once, with 15% to 20% in the top ten. CDR3 size: 15 residues. CDR1 LNHDA and CDR2 SQIVND come from the germline V gene (reference sequence). Trimming pared 3 bases from V and 4 bases from J, leaving 15 bases between. The sample in question was peripheral blood, obtained on day 0 of AZD1222 vaccination. This receptor was taken from an adult in good health. The chain is built from TRBV19 and TRBJ1-1; D is uncertain. As DNA, the CDR3 is TGTGCCAGTAGTATTGTCGGAGGCATGGTCACTGAAGCTTTCTTT. This gives the protein CASSIVGGMVTEAFF.